This T cell receptor beta chain was obtained from a study of blood T cells in healthy people across ages. Findings and caveats of the study: Strong correlation was found linking TCR beta diversity to naive T cell percentage.

For the second PCR, which ran for about 7 to 11 cycles, a sample-barcoded 5' primer and a J-beta primer mix were used. Any given sample supplied a minimum of 3 million CDR3-containing paired-end reads. TCRdb itself ran the 5' RACE reads through MiXCR, one entry per CDR3 protein. The sample yields around 940,000 distinct CDR3 sequences, about 53% seen once. Regarding this clonotype: Its antigen is unknown.

V was pared by 6 bases and J by 4 bases, with 18 bases between. The CDR3 consists of 16 residues. Germline CDR1 is MDHEN and CDR2 is SYDVKM. This receptor was taken from a woman aged 55-70 years in good health. The chain joins TRBV28 to TRBJ1-4; D possibly corresponds to TRBD1 (6 bases). The sample was blood. CDR3 sequence reads: CASRGARGGDNEKLFF. CDR3 coding DNA: TGTGCCAGCAGAGGTGCCAGGGGAGGGGATAATGAAAAACTGTTTTTT.